The sequence of this TCR beta chain was determined in a study of cytomegalovirus exposure and HLA in healthy donors. Findings and caveats of the study: The classifier reportedly diagnosed cytomegalovirus status with high sensitivity and specificity. When presence/absence was analysed, sequencing depth was taken to be roughly uniform across donors. TCR sequences were mostly rare, though some public TCRs occurred in many donors. When the data were analyzed later, several of the most significant clusters appeared to be linked to common viral pathogens.

Regarding this clone: What it binds is not known.

PCR amplification relied on 60 Vbeta primers (plus 13 Jbeta primers). Sequencing used immunoSEQ multiplex PCR; TCRdb keeps in-frame clones, though not all of them. The data contain about 190,000 clones, under 80% of them singletons. The receptor comes from a man aged 30 to 39 in good health and CMV-seropositive. What was sequenced was PBMCs.

The CDR3 DNA reads as TGTGCCAGCAGCTTCCAACAGGGTAACTCACCCCTCCACTTT. As protein: CASSFQQGNSPLHF. This chain connects TRBV7-9 to TRBJ1-6, with D possibly matching TRBD1 (6 bases). Trimming removed 3 bases from V and 10 bases from J, with 13 bases in between. The CDR3 is 14 amino acids. Germline V gene sequence: CDR1 SEHNR, CDR2 FQNEAQ (reference sequence).